These 27 T cell receptor beta chains were sequenced from one sample in a study of shared clonotypes between healthy human individuals. CD8 cells regarded as naive lacked CD45RO, were positively chosen for CCR7, and omitted terminally differentiated effector memory CD45RA+ cells. Method: immunoSEQ multiplex PCR; TCRdb's copy keeps in-frame clones and lacks some. The sample includes about 750,000 clones, about 92% seen only once; the top ten take 24%. Sequences were obtained from naive CD8+ T cells sorted from blood. The receptors here all came from a man aged 30 to 39 in good health.

The J gene is TRBJ1-2, the V gene TRBV7-2; 7 nucleotides agree with TRBD1. J was trimmed by 7 bases and V by 4 bases; bases with no gene match: 6. This CDR3 spans 13 amino acids. Germline V gene data show CDR1 as SGHTA and CDR2 as FQGNSA. The DNA for the CDR3 is TGTGCCAGCAGCTCCACAGGGGACGTTGGCTACACCTTC. Its translation is CASSSTGDVGYTF.

This chain links TRBV5-6 with TRBJ2-7; weak D call: TRBD2 (6 bases). The CDR3 totals 14 residues. Trimming took 0 bases from V and 3 from J, leaving 10 bases between them. Germline V gives CDR1 SGHDT, CDR2 YYEEEE. CDR3 loop: CASSLGTRGYEQYF. The CDR3 DNA reads as TGTGCCAGCAGCTTGGGGACGCGGGGCTACGAGCAGTACTTC.

This chain links TRBV7-9 with TRBJ2-7; D gene unclear. The CDR3 consists of 14 residues. The germline V and J ends were trimmed by 0 bases and 3 bases, with 9 bases remaining between them. Germline V gene sequence: CDR1 SEHNR, CDR2 FQNEAQ (reference sequence). CDR3 loop: CASSLAQNVYEQYF. The DNA of the CDR3 is TGTGCCAGCAGCTTAGCACAGAATGTCTACGAGCAGTACTTC.

This chain joins TRBV9 and TRBJ1-1; the D gene is possibly TRBD1 (6 bases). The CDR3 is 13 amino acids. Trimming shortened V by 3 bases and J by 3 bases, and 9 bases separated the two germline ends. The germline V gene has CDR1 SGDLS and CDR2 YYNGEE. The CDR3 DNA follows: TGTGCCAGCAGCGAAAACAGGGACACTGAAGCTTTCTTT. Its protein product is CASSENRDTEAFF.

As concerns this clone: The same CDR3 arises from other DNA sequences in this sample as well. The gene calls are TRBV4-3 and TRBJ2-7, with TRBD2 matching over 13 bases. Per germline, CDR1 LGHNA and CDR2 YSLEER. This CDR3 is built from 15 residues. V shed 4 bases, J shed 2 bases, and the junction held 2 bases outside the gene matches. The CDR3 DNA reads TGCGCCAGCAGCCTAGGGACTAGCGGGACCTACGAGCAGTACTTC. Translation gives CASSLGTSGTYEQYF.

CDR3 in amino acids: CAMSGLAGAEQYF. Written as DNA, the CDR3 is TGTGCCATGTCGGGACTAGCGGGAGCCGAGCAGTACTTC. The chain links TRBV11-2 to TRBJ2-7; 14 bases line up with TRBD2. CDR3 length equals 13 residues. J gave up 6 bases and V 10 bases, and 5 bases lay outside the gene matches. Germline values: CDR1 SGHAT, CDR2 FQNNGV.

The chain carries TRBV11-2 and TRBJ2-1; D gene ambiguous. Germline V gives CDR1 SGHAT, CDR2 FQNNGV. Trimming took 5 bases from V and 9 from J, leaving 11 bases between them. The CDR3 sequence is 12 residues long. CDR3 amino acids: CASSLDGSEQFF. The CDR3 region has the DNA TGTGCCAGCAGCCTCGACGGGTCTGAGCAGTTCTTC.

The rearrangement joins TRBV10-2 to TRBJ2-7, with D unclear. The length of the CDR3 is 15 residues. V was pared by 2 bases and J by 2 bases, with 13 bases between. Germline V lookup: CDR1 WSHSY, CDR2 SAAADI. This chain's CDR3 is CASSEGGAQTYEQYF. CDR3 bases: TGCGCCAGCAGTGAGGGCGGCGCGCAAACCTACGAGCAGTACTTC.

The genes are TRBV13 and TRBJ2-1; 13 nucleotides line up with TRBD2. J lost 6 bases, V lost 5 bases, and 7 bases had no gene match. Germline V lookup: CDR1 PRHDT, CDR2 FYEKMQ (reference sequence). The CDR3 extends over 16 amino acids. The chain's CDR3 is CASSTTSGRAGNEQFF. CDR3 DNA: TGTGCCAGCAGCACAACTAGCGGGAGGGCGGGCAATGAGCAGTTCTTC.

This chain connects TRBV7-6 to TRBJ1-2; a weak D match, TRBD1 (5 bases). Germline V lookup: CDR1 SGHVS, CDR2 FNYEAQ. The CDR3 extends over 18 amino acids. V was trimmed by 1 base and J by 6 bases, leaving 24 bases between them. The CDR3 sequence is CASSLVGEMGQENHGYTF. The CDR3 DNA is TGTGCCAGCAGCTTAGTAGGGGAGATGGGTCAAGAGAATCATGGCTACACCTTC. Variable domain in full (rest from reference TRBV7-6 and TRBJ1-2): GAGVSQSPRYKVTKRGQDVALRCDPISGHVSLYWYRQALGQGPEFLTYFNYEAQQDKSGLPNDRFSAERPEGSISTLTIQRTEQRDSAMYRCASSLVGEMGQENHGYTFGSGTRLTVV.

The chain couples TRBV27 to TRBJ2-5, with D maybe TRBD1 (6 bases). This CDR3 contains 13 residues. The V end lost 5 bases, the J end lost 5 bases, and 12 bases lay between the germline ends. CDR1 MNHEY and CDR2 SMNVEV come from the germline V gene (reference sequence). The DNA of the CDR3 is TGTGCCAGCAGTGGGGGCCTTTGGGAGACCCAGTACTTC. The encoded protein is CASSGGLWETQYF.

Points on this clone: Distinct nucleotide sequences in the sample also encode this CDR3. This chain joins TRBV6-5 and TRBJ1-1; D gene ambiguous. This CDR3 is built from 13 residues. Trimming removed 3 bases from V and 0 bases from J, with 5 bases in between. Germline CDR1 MNHEY, CDR2 SVGAGI. The CDR3 region is CASSYYLNTEAFF. DNA of the CDR3: TGTGCCAGCAGTTATTATCTGAACACTGAAGCTTTCTTT.

The rearrangement uses TRBV2 and TRBJ1-4, with 7 bases lining up with TRBD1. Germline CDR1 and CDR2: SNHLY and FYNNEI. J was trimmed by 7 bases and V by 7 bases; bases with no gene match: 6. This CDR3 has 13 amino acids. CDR3: CASNDRAGEKLFF. In DNA form, the CDR3 reads TGTGCCAGCAACGACAGGGCGGGTGAAAAACTGTTTTTT.

The gene calls are TRBV15 and TRBJ1-5; D is unresolved. This CDR3 spans 13 amino acids. Per germline, CDR1 LNHNV and CDR2 YYDKDF (reference sequence). Trimming removed 5 bases from V and 7 bases from J, with 12 bases in between. The CDR3 loop is CATSSGLGQPQHF. CDR3 DNA sequence: TGTGCCACCAGCTCAGGTTTAGGCCAGCCCCAGCATTTT.

This clone was seen more than once but under ten times. This CDR3 is also generated by other DNA sequences in the sample. This chain uses TRBV4-1 with TRBJ1-1; weak D call: TRBD1 (5 bases). This CDR3 is built from 13 residues. The V end lost 2 bases, the J end lost 4 bases, and 8 bases lay between the germline ends. From germline, CDR1 is MGHRA and CDR2 YSYEKL. CDR3 nucleotide sequence: TGCGCCAGCAGCCAAATTAGGGGCACTGAAGCTTTCTTT. Translation: CASSQIRGTEAFF.

The V call is TRBV5-1, the J call TRBJ2-7; 10 nucleotides align to TRBD1. J lost 1 base, V lost 1 base, and 2 bases had no gene match. Germline values: CDR1 SGHRS, CDR2 YFSETQ. The CDR3 contains 15 residues. The DNA for the CDR3 is TGCGCCAGCAGCTTGTGGACAGGGGGTTCCTACGAGCAGTACTTC. Translating gives CASSLWTGGSYEQYF.

As concerns this clone: A read error may produce the germline difference seen at one junction end. The genes are TRBV5-1 and TRBJ2-5; possible D gene TRBD1, 5 bases. The CDR3 is 14 residues long. Germline V gives CDR1 SGHRS, CDR2 YFSETQ. The CDR3 sequence is CASSNRQYQETQHF. The CDR3 nucleotides are TGCGCCAGCAGCAATCGACAGTATCAAGAGACCCAGCACTTC.

To note about this clone: A clone one base away is much larger, so this may be a read error. Other DNA sequences in the same sample also yield this CDR3. The J gene is TRBJ2-7, the V gene TRBV7-9, with D uncertain. Trimming removed 3 bases at V and 0 bases at J, with 3 bases between. CDR3 size: 12 residues. Looked up from germline, CDR1 is SEHNR and CDR2 is FQNEAQ (reference sequence). The CDR3 is CASSFDSYEQYF. The CDR3 DNA reads TGTGCCAGCAGCTTCGACTCCTACGAGCAGTACTTC.

The V gene is TRBV10-3, the J gene TRBJ2-7; 9 bases fit TRBD2. Losses at the gene ends were 2 bases for V and 0 bases for J; bases not matched to a gene: 2. Germline V lookup: CDR1 ENHRY, CDR2 SYGVKD. The CDR3 runs 15 residues. The CDR3 loop reads CAISERAGGSYEQYF. The CDR3, as DNA: TGTGCCATCAGTGAGAGAGCGGGAGGCTCCTACGAGCAGTACTTC.

V usage is TRBV7-9 and J usage is TRBJ2-7; D might be TRBD1 (5 bases). Deletions cut 4 bases from V and 4 bases from J, with 23 bases between. Germline V gives CDR1 SEHNR, CDR2 FQNEAQ (reference sequence). The CDR3 runs to 17 residues. The CDR3 nucleotides are TGTGCCAGCAGCTCACGAGACAGTGAGGCCAATAGATACGAGCAGTACTTC. Amino acid sequence: CASSSRDSEANRYEQYF.

This clone appeared once. This chain joins TRBV5-4 and TRBJ2-7; TRBD2 agrees at 11 bases. The CDR3 sequence is 16 residues long. V lost 3 bases, J lost 0 bases, and 5 bases stayed unmatched. Germline CDR1 reads SGHNT; CDR2 reads YYREEE (reference sequence). The CDR3, as DNA: TGTGCCAGCAGCTCAAGACTAGCGGGATACTCCTACGAGCAGTACTTC. It is translated as CASSSRLAGYSYEQYF.

The chain carries TRBV12-5 and TRBJ2-5, with TRBD2 matching 10 bases. The CDR3 extends over 15 amino acids. V dropped 6 bases and J dropped 5; count of bases not matched to a gene: 9. From germline, CDR1 is LGHNT and CDR2 FRNRAP. The CDR3 DNA reads TGTGCTAGTGGCACCAGCGGGAGGGCGGAGGAGACCCAGTACTTC. Translating gives CASGTSGRAEETQYF.

In its sample, this clone was seen a few times. The rearrangement links TRBV30 to TRBJ1-2; D ambiguous. Germline V gene sequence: CDR1 GTSNPN, CDR2 SVGIG (reference sequence). Trimming removed 3 bases from V and 5 bases from J, with 13 bases in between. The CDR3 length is 13 residues. CDR3 residues: CAWSDQTFYGYTF. The CDR3 bases are TGTGCCTGGAGCGACCAGACCTTTTATGGCTACACCTTC.

V gene TRBV27 combines with J gene TRBJ1-2; 7 bases align to TRBD1. V trimming: 4 bases; J trimming: 0 bases; junction bases outside the gene matches: 8. The CDR3 extends over 16 amino acids. Germline values: CDR1 MNHEY, CDR2 SMNVEV (reference sequence). The CDR3 DNA reads TGTGCCAGCAGTTCTCCACAGGGGTTTCCTAACTATGGCTACACCTTC. It specifies CASSSPQGFPNYGYTF.

The chain uses TRBV19 and TRBJ2-1; D remains ambiguous. Looked up from germline, CDR1 is LNHDA and CDR2 is SQIVND (reference sequence). The CDR3 covers 14 residues. The V end was cut by 4 bases, the J end by 3 bases, with 10 bases between. CDR3 nucleotide sequence: TGTGCCAGTAGTAGCGGAAGCATCTACAATGAGCAGTTCTTC. Residues: CASSSGSIYNEQFF.

The CDR3 protein is CSVETLAGGGGGKNIQYF. CDR3 DNA sequence: TGCAGCGTTGAAACCCTAGCGGGAGGAGGAGGGGGCAAAAACATTCAGTACTTC. The gene calls are TRBV29-1 and TRBJ2-4; 11 nucleotides match TRBD2. The germline V gene encodes CDR1 SQVTM and CDR2 ANQGSEA. This CDR3 contains 18 residues. The J segment lost 3 bases and the V segment lost 2 bases, leaving 12 bases of the junction unmatched. The whole variable domain, remainder taken from reference TRBV29-1 and TRBJ2-4, is SAVISQKPSRDICQRGTSLTIQCQVDSQVTMMFWYRQQPGQSLTLIATANQGSEATYESGFVIDKFPISRPNLTFSTLTVSNMSPEDSSIYLCSVETLAGGGGGKNIQYFGAGTRLSVL.

This chain uses TRBV7-2 with TRBJ2-3, with TRBD2 matching 7 bases. Unmatched junction bases numbered 11, after V lost 8 bases and J lost 6 bases. CDR3 size: 14 residues. Germline V lookup: CDR1 SGHTA, CDR2 FQGNSA. CDR3 sequence (DNA): TGTGCCAGCCGCTCCGGGACTATCATCGATACGCAGTATTTT. Translating gives CASRSGTIIDTQYF.